This T cell receptor (beta chain) was recovered during a study of T-cell reconstitution after alpha-beta-depleted transplantation in children. This clonotype occurred a few times. TCRbeta library construction was performed incorporating unique molecular identifiers. A single record per CDR3 protein comes from TCRdb applying MiXCR to the PCR reads. The sample comprises hundreds of thousands of distinct CDR3 sequences, approximately 12% of which are singletons, and around 6.1% rests with the top ten. This TCR derives from a human donor who donated a stem cell graft to a child with combined immunodeficiency. The specimen comprised PBMCs from the stem cell graft donor, sampled from the stem cell graft.

The CDR3, as DNA: TGTGCCACCATGAAGAGGGACAGACCGACCTACAATGAGCAGTTCTTC. It specifies CATMKRDRPTYNEQFF. The chain links TRBV10-3 to TRBJ2-1; 7 positions agree with TRBD1. Germline loops: CDR1 ENHRY, CDR2 SYGVKD. V dropped 10 bases and J dropped 2; count of bases not matched to a gene: 14. The CDR3 loop spans 16 amino acids.